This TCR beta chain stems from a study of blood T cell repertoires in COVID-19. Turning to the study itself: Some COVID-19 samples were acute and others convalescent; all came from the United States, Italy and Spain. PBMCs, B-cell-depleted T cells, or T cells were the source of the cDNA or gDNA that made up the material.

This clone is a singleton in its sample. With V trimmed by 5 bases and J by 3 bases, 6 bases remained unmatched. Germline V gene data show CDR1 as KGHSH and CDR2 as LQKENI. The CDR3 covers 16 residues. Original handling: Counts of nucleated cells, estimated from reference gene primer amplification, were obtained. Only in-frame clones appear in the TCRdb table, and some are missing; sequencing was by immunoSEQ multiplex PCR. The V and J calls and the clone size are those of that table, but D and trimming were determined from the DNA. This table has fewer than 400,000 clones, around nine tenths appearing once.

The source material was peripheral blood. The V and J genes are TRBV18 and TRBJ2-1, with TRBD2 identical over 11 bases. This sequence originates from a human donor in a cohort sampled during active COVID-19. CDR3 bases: TGTGCCAGCTCAAATGTCCTAGCGGGGGGCTACAATGAGCAGTTCTTC. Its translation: CASSNVLAGGYNEQFF.